The 10 T cell receptor beta chains reported below all come from one sample, sequenced in a study of human T cells and chemical hapten exposure. It was from unfractionated whole blood that total RNA was extracted. In TCRdb, the 5' RACE reads were re-called with MiXCR into one record per CDR3 protein. The table shows approximately 140,000 distinct CDR3 sequences, with roughly 4.1% occurring only once. The receptor source for this set is a female donor in good health.

This clonotype was observed at least ten times. The chain recombines TRBV6-4 with TRBJ2-3, with TRBD1 matching over 7 bases. The junction had 3 bases not matched to a gene; V was cut back by 3 bases and J by 3 bases. The CDR3 is 14 amino acids. In germline, CDR1 is MRHNA, CDR2 SNTAGT. The CDR3 nucleotides are TGTGCCAGCAGTGAAGGACAGGCTACAGATACGCAGTATTTT. The encoded protein is CASSEGQATDTQYF.

This clonotype has a handful of counts. The gene calls are TRBV6-5 and TRBJ1-1, with D perhaps matching TRBD1 (6 bases). The CDR3 extends over 15 amino acids. The V end lost 6 bases, the J end lost 5 bases, and 19 bases lay between the germline ends. Germline CDR1 reads MNHEY; CDR2 reads SVGAGI. CDR3 amino acids: CASRKPGTRGTEAFF. CDR3 in DNA: TGTGCCAGCAGAAAACCCGGGACAAGGGGAACTGAAGCTTTCTTT.

At least ten counts were recorded for this clonotype. This rearrangement joins TRBV23-1 to TRBJ2-5; 14 positions match TRBD2. TRBV23-1 is an open reading frame, and its role is uncertain. This CDR3 comprises 17 residues. The ends lost 0 bases at V and 1 base at J; junction bases unmatched: 1. The CDR3 region has the DNA TGCGCCAGCAGTCAATCGGGGACTAGCGGGGGCCAAGAGACCCAGTACTTC. It specifies CASSQSGTSGGQETQYF.

This clonotype occurred many times. The rearrangement joins TRBV7-2 to TRBJ1-1, with D possibly TRBD1 on 5 matching bases. The CDR3 loop spans 15 amino acids. Deletions cut 1 base from V and 1 base from J, with 10 bases between. CDR1 and CDR2 (germline): SGHTA, FQGNSA. The CDR3 sequence: CASSLEGLRNTEAFF. The CDR3 DNA is TGTGCCAGCAGCTTAGAGGGGCTCCGGAACACTGAAGCTTTCTTT.

This clonotype was detected ten times or more. The chain links TRBV5-1 to TRBJ2-5; the D call may be TRBD1 or TRBD2 (5 bases each). CDR3 length: 15 residues. With 0 bases removed from V and 1 base from J, the gap between germline ends came to 10 bases. Germline V gene sequence: CDR1 SGHRS, CDR2 YFSETQ. The CDR3 spells CASSLDVGVQETQYF. The CDR3 DNA reads as TGCGCCAGCAGCTTGGATGTGGGGGTCCAAGAGACCCAGTACTTC.

This clonotype was recorded at least ten times. The chain carries TRBV12-3 or TRBV12-4 and TRBJ2-4, with TRBD1 as a possible D gene (6 bases). Trimming took 4 bases from V and 3 from J, leaving 16 bases between them. The CDR3 contains 16 residues. This chain's CDR3 is CASSSPGEIGKNIQYF. In nucleotides, the CDR3 is TGTGCCAGCAGTTCACCAGGGGAAATTGGCAAAAACATTCAGTACTTC.

Only a few counts were recorded for this clonotype. V gene TRBV20-1 combines with J gene TRBJ1-5; D might be TRBD1 (5 bases). Germline V CDR1 and CDR2: DFQATT, SNEGSKA (reference sequence). This CDR3 contains 13 residues. Deletions cut 3 bases from V and 5 bases from J, with 11 bases between. CDR3 loop: CSASGGGDQPQHF. The CDR3 DNA reads as TGCAGTGCTAGCGGCGGAGGGGATCAGCCCCAGCATTTT.

This clonotype was found many times. The V and J genes are TRBV29-1 and TRBJ2-7; no reliable D call. This CDR3 has 11 amino acids. Trimming removed 7 bases from V and 3 bases from J, with 10 bases in between. CDR1 is SQVTM and CDR2 is ANQGSEA in the germline V gene. CDR3 protein: CSAYLNYEQYF. In nucleotides, the CDR3 is TGCAGCGCCTACCTTAACTACGAGCAGTACTTC.

This clonotype was detected ten times or more. The chain uses TRBV5-1 and TRBJ2-3; 8 bases line up with TRBD1. Germline V gives CDR1 SGHRS, CDR2 YFSETQ. The CDR3 is 16 residues long. Trimming at V came to 2 bases and at J to 2 bases, leaving 7 bases not matched to a gene. CDR3 loop: CASSFSGGLHTDTQYF. CDR3 DNA: TGCGCCAGCAGCTTTTCAGGGGGCTTGCACACAGATACGCAGTATTTT.

This clonotype was counted many times. V is TRBV15 and J is TRBJ1-6; D gene uncertain. The CDR3 is 14 residues long. The V end lost 0 bases, the J end lost 5 bases, and 5 bases lay between the germline ends. The V gene's germline CDR1 is LNHNV and CDR2 YYDKDF (reference sequence). CDR3 DNA: TGTGCCACCAGCAGAGACAGCCATAATTCACCCCTCCACTTT. It translates to CATSRDSHNSPLHF. The full variable domain, in which reference TRBV15 and TRBJ1-6 provide the parts outside the CDR3, is DAMVIQNPRYQVTQFGKPVTLSCSQTLNHNVMYWYQQKSSQAPKLLFHYYDKDFNNEADTPDNFQSRRPNTSFCFLDIRSPGLGDTAMYLCATSRDSHNSPLHFGNGTRLTVT.